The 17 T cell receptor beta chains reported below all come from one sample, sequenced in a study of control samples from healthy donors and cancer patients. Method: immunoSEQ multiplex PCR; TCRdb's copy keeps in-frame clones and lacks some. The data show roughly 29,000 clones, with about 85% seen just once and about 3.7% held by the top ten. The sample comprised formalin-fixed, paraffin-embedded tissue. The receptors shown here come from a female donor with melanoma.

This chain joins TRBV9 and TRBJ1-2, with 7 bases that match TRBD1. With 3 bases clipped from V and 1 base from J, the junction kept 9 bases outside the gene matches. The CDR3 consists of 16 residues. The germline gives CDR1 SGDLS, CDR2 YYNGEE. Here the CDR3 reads CASSDPRDRFNYGYTF. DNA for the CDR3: TGTGCCAGCAGCGACCCCCGGGACAGATTTAACTATGGCTACACCTTC.

CDR3 region: CASSLLAGWGNGEKLFF. In DNA, the CDR3 is TGTGCCAGCAGCTTACTCGCGGGGTGGGGGAACGGTGAAAAACTGTTTTTT. This sequence joins TRBV11-2 and TRBJ1-4, with D possibly being TRBD1 (5 bases). The CDR3 length is 17 residues. CDR1 SGHAT and CDR2 FQNNGV come from the germline V gene. Trimming shortened V by 2 bases and J by 7 bases, and 20 bases separated the two germline ends.

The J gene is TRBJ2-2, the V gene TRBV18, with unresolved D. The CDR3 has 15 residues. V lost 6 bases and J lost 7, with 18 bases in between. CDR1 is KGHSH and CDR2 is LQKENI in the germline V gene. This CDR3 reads CASSPGPIQGGELFF. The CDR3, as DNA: TGTGCCAGCTCCCCCGGGCCTATCCAAGGCGGGGAGCTGTTTTTT.

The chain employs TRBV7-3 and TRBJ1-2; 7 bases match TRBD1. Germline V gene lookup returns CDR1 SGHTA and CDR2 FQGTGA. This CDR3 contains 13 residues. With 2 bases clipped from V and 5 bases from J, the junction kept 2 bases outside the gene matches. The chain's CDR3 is CASSLDREYGYTF. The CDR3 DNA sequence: TGTGCCAGCAGCTTAGACAGGGAATATGGCTACACCTTC.

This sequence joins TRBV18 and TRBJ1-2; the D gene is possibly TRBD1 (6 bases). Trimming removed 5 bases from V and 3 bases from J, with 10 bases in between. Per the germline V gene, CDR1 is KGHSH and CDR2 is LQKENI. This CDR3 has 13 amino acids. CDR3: CASSYRVDYGYTF. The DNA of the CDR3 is TGTGCCAGCTCATACAGGGTTGACTATGGCTACACCTTC.

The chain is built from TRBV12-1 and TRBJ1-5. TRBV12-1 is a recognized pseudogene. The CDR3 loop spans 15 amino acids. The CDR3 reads CASSFSDWSNQPQHF. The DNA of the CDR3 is TGTGCCAGCAGCTTTTCGGATTGGAGCAATCAGCCCCAGCATTTT.

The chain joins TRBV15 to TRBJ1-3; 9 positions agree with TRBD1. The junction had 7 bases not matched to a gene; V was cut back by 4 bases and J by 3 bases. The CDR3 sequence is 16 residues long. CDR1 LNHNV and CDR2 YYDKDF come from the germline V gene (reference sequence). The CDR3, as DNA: TGTGCCACCAGCACATTCAGGACAGGGGATGGAAACACCATATATTTT. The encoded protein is CATSTFRTGDGNTIYF.

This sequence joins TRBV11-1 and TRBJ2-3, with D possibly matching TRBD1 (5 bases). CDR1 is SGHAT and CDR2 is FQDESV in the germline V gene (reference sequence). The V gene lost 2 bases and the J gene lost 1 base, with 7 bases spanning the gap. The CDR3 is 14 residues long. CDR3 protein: CASSLLQGTDTQYF. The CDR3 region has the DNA TGTGCCAGCAGCTTATTACAGGGCACAGATACGCAGTATTTT.

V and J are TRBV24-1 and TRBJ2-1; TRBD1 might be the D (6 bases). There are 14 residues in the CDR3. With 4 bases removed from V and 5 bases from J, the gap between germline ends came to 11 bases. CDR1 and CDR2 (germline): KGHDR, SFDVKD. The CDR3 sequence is CATSDHRVNNEQFF. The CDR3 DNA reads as TGTGCCACCAGTGACCACAGGGTAAACAATGAGCAGTTCTTC.

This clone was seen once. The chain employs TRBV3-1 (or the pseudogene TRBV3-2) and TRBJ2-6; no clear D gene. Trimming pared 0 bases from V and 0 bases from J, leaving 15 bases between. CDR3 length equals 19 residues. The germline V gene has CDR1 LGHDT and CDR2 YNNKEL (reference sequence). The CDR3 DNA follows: TGTGCCAGCAGCCAAGATATCAGGAAGCCAGGCTCTGGGGCCAACGTCCTGACTTTC. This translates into CASSQDIRKPGSGANVLTF.

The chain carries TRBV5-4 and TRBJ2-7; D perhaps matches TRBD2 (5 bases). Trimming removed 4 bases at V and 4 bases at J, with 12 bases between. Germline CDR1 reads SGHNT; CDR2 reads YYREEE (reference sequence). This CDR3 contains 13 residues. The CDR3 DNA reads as TGTGCCAGCAGCCTATTGGGGAGTTACGAGCAGTACTTC. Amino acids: CASSLLGSYEQYF.

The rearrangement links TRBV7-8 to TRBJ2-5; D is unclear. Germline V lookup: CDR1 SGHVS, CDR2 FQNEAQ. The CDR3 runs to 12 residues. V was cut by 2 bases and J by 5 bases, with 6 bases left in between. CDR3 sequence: CASSLRVETQYF. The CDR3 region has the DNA TGTGCCAGCAGCTTAAGGGTGGAGACCCAGTACTTC.

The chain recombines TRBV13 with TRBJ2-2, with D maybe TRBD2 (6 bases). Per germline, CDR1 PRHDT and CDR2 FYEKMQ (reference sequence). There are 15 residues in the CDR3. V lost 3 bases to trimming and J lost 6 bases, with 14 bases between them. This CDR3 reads CASSFTGVLPGELFF. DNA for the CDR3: TGTGCCAGCAGCTTTACGGGAGTTCTCCCCGGGGAGCTGTTTTTT.

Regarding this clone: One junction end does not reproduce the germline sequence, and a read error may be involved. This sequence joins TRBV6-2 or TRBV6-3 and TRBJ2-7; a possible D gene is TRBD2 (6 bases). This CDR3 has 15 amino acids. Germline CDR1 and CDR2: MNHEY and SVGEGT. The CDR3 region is CASSLTMGGPYEQYF. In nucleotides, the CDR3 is TGTGCCAGCAGCCTCACCATGGGGGGTCCCTACGAGCAGTATTTC.

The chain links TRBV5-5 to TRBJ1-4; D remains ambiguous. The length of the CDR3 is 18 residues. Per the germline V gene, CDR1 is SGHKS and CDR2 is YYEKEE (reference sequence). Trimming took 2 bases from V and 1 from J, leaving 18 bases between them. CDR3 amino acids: CASSFYPIFVGTNEKLFF. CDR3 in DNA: TGTGCCAGCAGCTTTTACCCAATCTTCGTAGGAACTAATGAAAAACTGTTTTTT.

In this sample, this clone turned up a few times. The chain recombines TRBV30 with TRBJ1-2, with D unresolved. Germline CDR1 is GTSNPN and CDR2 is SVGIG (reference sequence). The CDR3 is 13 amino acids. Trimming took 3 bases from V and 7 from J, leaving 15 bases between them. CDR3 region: CAWSLQFMGGYTF. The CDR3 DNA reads TGTGCCTGGAGCTTACAGTTTATGGGTGGCTACACCTTC.

CDR3 in amino acids: CASSPPWTGRYGYTF. The CDR3 DNA reads as TGTGCCAGCAGCCCCCCGTGGACGGGGCGCTATGGCTACACCTTC. The genes are TRBV3-1 (or the pseudogene TRBV3-2) and TRBJ1-2, with D possibly matching TRBD1 (5 bases). The CDR3 runs 15 residues. V dropped 4 bases and J dropped 4 bases, with 16 bases sitting between them. Germline V lookup: CDR1 LGHDT, CDR2 YNNKEL (reference sequence).